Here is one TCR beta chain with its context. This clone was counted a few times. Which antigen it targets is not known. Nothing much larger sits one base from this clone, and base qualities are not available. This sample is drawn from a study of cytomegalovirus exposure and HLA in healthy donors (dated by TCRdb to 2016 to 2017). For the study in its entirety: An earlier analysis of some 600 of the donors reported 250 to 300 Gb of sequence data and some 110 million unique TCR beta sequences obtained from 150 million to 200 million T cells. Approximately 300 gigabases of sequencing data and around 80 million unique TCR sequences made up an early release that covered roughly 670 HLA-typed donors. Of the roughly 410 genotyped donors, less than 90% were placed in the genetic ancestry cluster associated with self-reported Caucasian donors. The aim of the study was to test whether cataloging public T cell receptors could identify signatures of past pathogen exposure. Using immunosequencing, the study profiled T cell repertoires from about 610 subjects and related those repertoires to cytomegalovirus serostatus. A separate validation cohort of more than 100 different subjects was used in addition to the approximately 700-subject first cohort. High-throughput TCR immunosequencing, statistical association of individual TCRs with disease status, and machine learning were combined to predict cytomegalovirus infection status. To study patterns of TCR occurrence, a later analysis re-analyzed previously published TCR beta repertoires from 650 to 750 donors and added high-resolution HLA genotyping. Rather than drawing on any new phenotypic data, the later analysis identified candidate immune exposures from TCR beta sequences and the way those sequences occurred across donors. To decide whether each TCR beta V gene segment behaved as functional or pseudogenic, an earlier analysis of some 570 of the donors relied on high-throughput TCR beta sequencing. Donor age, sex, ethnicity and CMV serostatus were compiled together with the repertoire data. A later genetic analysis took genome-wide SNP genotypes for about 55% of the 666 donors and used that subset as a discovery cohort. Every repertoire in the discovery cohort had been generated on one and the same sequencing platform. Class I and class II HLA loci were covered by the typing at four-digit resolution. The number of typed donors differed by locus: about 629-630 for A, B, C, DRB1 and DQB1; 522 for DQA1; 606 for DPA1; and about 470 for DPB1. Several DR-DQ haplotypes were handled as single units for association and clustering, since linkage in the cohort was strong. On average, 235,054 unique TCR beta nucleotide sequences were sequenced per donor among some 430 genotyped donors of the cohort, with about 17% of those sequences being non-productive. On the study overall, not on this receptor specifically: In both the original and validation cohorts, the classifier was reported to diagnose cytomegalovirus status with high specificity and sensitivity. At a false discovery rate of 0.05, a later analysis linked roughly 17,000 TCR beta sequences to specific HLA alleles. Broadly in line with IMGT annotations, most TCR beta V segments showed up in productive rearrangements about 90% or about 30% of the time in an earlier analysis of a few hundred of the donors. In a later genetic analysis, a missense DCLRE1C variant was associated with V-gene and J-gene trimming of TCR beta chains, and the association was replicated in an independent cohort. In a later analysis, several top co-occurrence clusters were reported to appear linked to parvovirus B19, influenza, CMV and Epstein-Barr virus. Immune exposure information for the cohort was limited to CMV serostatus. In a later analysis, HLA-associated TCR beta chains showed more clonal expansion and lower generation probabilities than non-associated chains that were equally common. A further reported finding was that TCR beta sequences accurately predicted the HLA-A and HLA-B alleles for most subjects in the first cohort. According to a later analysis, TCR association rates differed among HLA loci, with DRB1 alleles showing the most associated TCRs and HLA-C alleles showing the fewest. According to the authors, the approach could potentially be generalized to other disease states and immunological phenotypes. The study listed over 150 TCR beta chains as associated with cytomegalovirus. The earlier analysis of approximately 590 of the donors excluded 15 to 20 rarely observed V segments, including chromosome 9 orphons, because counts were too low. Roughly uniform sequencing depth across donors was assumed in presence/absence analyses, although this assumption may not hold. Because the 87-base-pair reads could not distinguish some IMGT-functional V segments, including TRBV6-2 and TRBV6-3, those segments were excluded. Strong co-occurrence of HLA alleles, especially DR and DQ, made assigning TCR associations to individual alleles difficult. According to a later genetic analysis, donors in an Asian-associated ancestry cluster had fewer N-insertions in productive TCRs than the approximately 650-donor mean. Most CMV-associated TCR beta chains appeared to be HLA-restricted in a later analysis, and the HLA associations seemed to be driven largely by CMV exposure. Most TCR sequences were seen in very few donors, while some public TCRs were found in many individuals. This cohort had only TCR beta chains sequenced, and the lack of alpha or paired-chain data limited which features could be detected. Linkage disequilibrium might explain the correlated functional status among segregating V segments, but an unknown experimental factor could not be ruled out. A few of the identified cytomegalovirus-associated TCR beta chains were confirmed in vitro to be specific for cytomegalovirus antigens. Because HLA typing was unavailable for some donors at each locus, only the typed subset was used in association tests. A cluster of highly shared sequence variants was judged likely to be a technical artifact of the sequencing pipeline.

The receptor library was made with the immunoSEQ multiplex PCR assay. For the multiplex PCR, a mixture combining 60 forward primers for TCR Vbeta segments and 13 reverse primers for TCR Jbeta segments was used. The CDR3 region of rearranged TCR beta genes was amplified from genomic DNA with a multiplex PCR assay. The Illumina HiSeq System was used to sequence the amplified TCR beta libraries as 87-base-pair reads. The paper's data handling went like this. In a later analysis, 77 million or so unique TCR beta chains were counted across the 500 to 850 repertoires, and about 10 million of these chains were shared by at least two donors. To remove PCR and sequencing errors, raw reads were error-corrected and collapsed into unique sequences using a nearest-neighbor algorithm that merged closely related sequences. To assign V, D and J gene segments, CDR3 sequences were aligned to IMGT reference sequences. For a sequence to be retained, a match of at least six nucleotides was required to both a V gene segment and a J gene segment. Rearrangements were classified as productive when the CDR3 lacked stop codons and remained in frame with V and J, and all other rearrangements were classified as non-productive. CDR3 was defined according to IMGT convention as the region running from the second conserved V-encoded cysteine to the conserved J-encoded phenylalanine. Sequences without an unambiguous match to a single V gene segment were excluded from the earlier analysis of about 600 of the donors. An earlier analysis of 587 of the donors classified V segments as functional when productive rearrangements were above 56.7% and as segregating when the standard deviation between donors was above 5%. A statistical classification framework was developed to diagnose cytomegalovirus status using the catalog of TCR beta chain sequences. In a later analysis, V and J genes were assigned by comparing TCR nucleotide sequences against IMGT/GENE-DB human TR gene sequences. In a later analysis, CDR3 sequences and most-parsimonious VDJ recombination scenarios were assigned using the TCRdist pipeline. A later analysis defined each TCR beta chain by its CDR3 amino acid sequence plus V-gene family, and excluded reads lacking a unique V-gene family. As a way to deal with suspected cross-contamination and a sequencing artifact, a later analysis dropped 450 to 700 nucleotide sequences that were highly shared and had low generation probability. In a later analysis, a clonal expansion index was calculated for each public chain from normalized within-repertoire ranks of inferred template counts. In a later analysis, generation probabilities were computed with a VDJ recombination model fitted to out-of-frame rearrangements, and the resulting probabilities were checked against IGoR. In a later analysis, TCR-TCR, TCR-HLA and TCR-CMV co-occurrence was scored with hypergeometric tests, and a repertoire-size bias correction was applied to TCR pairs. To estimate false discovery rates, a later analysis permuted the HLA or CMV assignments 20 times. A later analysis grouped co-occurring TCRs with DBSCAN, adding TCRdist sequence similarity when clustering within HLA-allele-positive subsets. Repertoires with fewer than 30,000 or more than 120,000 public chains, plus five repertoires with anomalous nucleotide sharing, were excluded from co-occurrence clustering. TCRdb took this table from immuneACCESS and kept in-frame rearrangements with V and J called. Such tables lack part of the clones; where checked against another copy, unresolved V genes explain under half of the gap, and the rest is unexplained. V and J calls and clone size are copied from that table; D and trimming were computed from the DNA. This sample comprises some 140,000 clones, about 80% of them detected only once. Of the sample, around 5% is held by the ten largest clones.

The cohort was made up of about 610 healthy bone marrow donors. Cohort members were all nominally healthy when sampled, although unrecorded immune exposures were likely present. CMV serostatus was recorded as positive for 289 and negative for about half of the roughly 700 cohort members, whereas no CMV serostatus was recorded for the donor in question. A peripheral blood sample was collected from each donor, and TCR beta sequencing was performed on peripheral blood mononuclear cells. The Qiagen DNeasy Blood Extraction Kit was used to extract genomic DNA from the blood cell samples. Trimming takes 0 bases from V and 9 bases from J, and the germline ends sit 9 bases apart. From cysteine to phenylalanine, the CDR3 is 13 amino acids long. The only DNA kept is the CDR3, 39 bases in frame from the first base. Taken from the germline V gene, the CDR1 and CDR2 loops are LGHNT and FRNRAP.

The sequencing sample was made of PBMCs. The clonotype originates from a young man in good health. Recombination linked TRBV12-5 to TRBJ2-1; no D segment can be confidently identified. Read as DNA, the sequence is TGTGCTAGTGGTTTGGTAGAAGCTACTGAGCAGTTCTTC. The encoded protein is CASGLVEATEQFF. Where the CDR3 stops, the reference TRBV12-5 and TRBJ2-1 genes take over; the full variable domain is DARVTQTPRHKVTEMGQEVTMRCQPILGHNTVFWYRQTMMQGLELLAYFRNRAPLDDSGMPKDRFSAEMPDATLATLKIQPSEPRDSAVYFCASGLVEATEQFFGPGTRLTVL.